This TCR beta chain was sequenced in a study of beta chain features in type 1 diabetes. With respect to this clone: The antigen is undetermined.

Study-wide results and caveats: Shorter TCRB CDR3s, moderately but significantly so, marked every one of the four CD4+ subsets in Type 1 diabetes patients.

The CDR3 has 14 residues. V lost 0 bases to trimming and J lost 8 bases, with 11 bases between them. Per germline, CDR1 KGHSH and CDR2 LQKENI. Since all of the isolated RNA was reverse transcribed, expressed TCRB transcripts were what got sequenced. The data were produced by immunoSEQ multiplex PCR, yet TCRdb's version contains in-frame clones alone and is incomplete. The sample includes about 340,000 clones, around an eighth seen only once; the top ten take about 0.015%. Specimen: naive CD4+ T cells from blood. The rearrangement links TRBV18 to TRBJ2-1, with a tentative D call TRBD2 (6 bases). The TCR comes from a woman aged 18-35 years with type 1 diabetes. The CDR3 coding sequence is TGTGCCAGCTCACCACCGACTAGTCAAGATGAGCAGTTCTTC. As protein: CASSPPTSQDEQFF. The full variable domain, its missing parts supplied by reference TRBV18 and TRBJ2-1, is NAGVMQNPRHLVRRRGQEARLRCSPMKGHSHVYWYRQLPEEGLKFMVYLQKENIIDESGMPKERFSAEFPKEGPSILRIQQVVRGDSAAYFCASSPPTSQDEQFFGPGTRLTVL.